The TCR beta chain described here comes from a study of blood T cell repertoires in COVID-19. Overall study context: Collection of acute and convalescent COVID-19 samples took place in the United States, Italy and Spain. Sources were T cells, B-cell-depleted T cells, or PBMCs; the material itself was cDNA or gDNA.

In this sample, this clone turned up a few times. Study processing details: Amplifying reference gene primers gave estimates of nucleated cell counts. Only in-frame clones appear in the TCRdb table, and some are missing; sequencing was by immunoSEQ multiplex PCR. V and J calls and clone size are copied from that table; D and trimming were computed from the DNA. The sample carries more than 200,000 clones, around nine tenths recorded once. V shed 1 base and J 0 bases; nucleotides not matched to a gene: 5. This CDR3 contains 16 residues. Germline V gives CDR1 LGHDT, CDR2 YNNKEL (reference sequence). The clonotype originates from a man aged 30 to 39 with active or convalescent COVID-19. The sequenced material came from peripheral blood. The chain recombines TRBV3-1 (or the pseudogene TRBV3-2) with TRBJ2-7; 8 bases fit TRBD1. This chain's CDR3 is CASSQAIGTGSYEQYF. The CDR3 DNA reads as TGTGCCAGCAGCCAAGCTATCGGGACAGGCTCCTACGAGCAGTACTTC.